This passage covers 3 T cell receptor beta chains from one sample sequenced in a study of neoadjuvant anti-PD-1 for oral cavity cancer. TCRdb's copy holds only in-frame clones and misses some; the assay was immunoSEQ multiplex PCR. The profile shows tens of thousands of clones, 80% to 90% of them singletons. This specimen consisted of PBMCs, obtained before nivolumab (anti-PD-1) treatment. All receptors derive from a person between 40 and 85 years old with oral cavity squamous cell carcinoma.

The chain joins TRBV30 to TRBJ1-3; 8 bases match TRBD1. In germline, CDR1 is GTSNPN, CDR2 SVGIG (reference sequence). This CDR3 has 13 residues. Trimming at V came to 4 bases and at J to 7 bases, leaving 6 bases not matched to a gene. The CDR3 protein is CAWTRQGYNTIYF. Here the CDR3 DNA reads TGTGCCTGGACCCGACAGGGGTATAACACCATATATTTT.

This clone was detected only once. V and J are TRBV7-3 and TRBJ1-5; D is perhaps TRBD1 (5 bases). This CDR3 comprises 15 residues. V dropped 1 base and J dropped 3 bases, with 10 bases sitting between them. The V gene's germline CDR1 is SGHTA and CDR2 FQGTGA. The CDR3 region is CASSLIGRDNQPQHF. CDR3 in DNA: TGTGCCAGCAGCTTAATTGGCAGGGACAATCAGCCCCAGCATTTT.

Here the CDR3 DNA reads TGTGCCAGCAGTGTCCCGGACAGCTACGAGCAGTACTTC. Translating gives CASSVPDSYEQYF. V and J are TRBV6-1 and TRBJ2-7, with a tentative D call TRBD1 (6 bases). The CDR3 runs to 13 residues. The germline V gene has CDR1 MNHNS and CDR2 SASEGT. Trimming took off 4 bases at V and 3 bases at J, with 10 bases between the two ends.